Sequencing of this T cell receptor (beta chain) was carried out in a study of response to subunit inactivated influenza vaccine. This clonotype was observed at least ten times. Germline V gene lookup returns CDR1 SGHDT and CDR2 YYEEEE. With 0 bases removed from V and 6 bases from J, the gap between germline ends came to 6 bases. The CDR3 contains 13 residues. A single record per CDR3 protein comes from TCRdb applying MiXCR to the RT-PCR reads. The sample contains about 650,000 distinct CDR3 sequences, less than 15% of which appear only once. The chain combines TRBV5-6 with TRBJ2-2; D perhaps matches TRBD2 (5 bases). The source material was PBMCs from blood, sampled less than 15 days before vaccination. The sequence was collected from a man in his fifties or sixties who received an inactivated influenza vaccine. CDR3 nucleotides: TGTGCCAGCAGCTTGGGTAGCGCCGGGGAGCTGTTTTTT. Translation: CASSLGSAGELFF.